The sequence of this TCR beta chain was determined in a study of T cell clones after liver transplantation. Study-level background: In this trial, immunosuppression withdrawal was attempted within 2 years of liver transplant. TCRbeta sequencing after a pre-transplant mixed lymphocyte reaction identified graft-donor-reactive clones, later tracked in post-transplant blood. Third-party-reactive TCRbeta sequences from pre-transplant mixed lymphocyte reactions served as antigen-independent comparators. HCV positivity affected three of eight recipients; the rest lacked autoimmune or viral indications.

The assay was immunoSEQ multiplex PCR, and TCRdb's table has in-frame clones only and misses some. The sample has over 60,000 clones, about 80% seen once. V dropped 1 base and J dropped 7; count of bases not matched to a gene: 6. The CDR3 extends over 17 amino acids. In germline, CDR1 is MGHRA, CDR2 YSYEKL. The sequencing used CD4+ T cells from blood, collected before liver transplant. The TCR comes from a human donor who received a liver transplant. This rearrangement joins TRBV4-1 to TRBJ2-1, with 14 bases matching TRBD2. Here the CDR3 DNA reads TGCGCCAGCAGCCAAGGAGGGACTAGCGGGAGTAATAATGAGCAGTTCTTC. Translating gives CASSQGGTSGSNNEQFF.